Each of the 21 T cell receptor beta chains below was sequenced from the same sample in a study of blood T cell repertoires in COVID-19. The assay was immunoSEQ multiplex PCR, and TCRdb's table has in-frame clones only and misses some. This table has about 160,000 clones, roughly 89% appearing once. Sequenced material: peripheral blood. These receptors were collected from a woman aged 55-69 years who had recovered from COVID-19.

The rearrangement joins TRBV29-1 to TRBJ2-7, with 10 bases lining up with TRBD1. Losses at the gene ends were 7 bases for V and 5 bases for J; bases not matched to a gene: 14. CDR3 length: 15 residues. CDR1 and CDR2 (germline): SQVTM, ANQGSEA. The CDR3 sequence is CSALEGQGRLDEQYF. DNA of the CDR3: TGCAGCGCTCTTGAGGGACAGGGGAGGTTGGACGAGCAGTACTTC.

This clone has just a few counts. The gene calls are TRBV2 and TRBJ1-6; D might be TRBD1 (6 bases). Trimming took 4 bases from V and 8 from J, leaving 9 bases between them. This CDR3 contains 13 residues. Germline loops: CDR1 SNHLY, CDR2 FYNNEI. This CDR3 reads CASSGTEYSPLHF. The CDR3 DNA follows: TGTGCCAGCAGTGGGACAGAGTATTCACCCCTCCACTTT.

The V and J genes are TRBV28 and TRBJ2-7, with D perhaps TRBD1 (6 bases). Deletions cut 6 bases from V and 2 bases from J, with 17 bases between. The germline V gene has CDR1 MDHEN and CDR2 SYDVKM. The CDR3 covers 15 residues. DNA of the CDR3: TGTGCCAGCAGCCTTGAGCAGGGGCTGGCCTACGAGCAGTACTTC. Translation: CASSLEQGLAYEQYF. The full variable domain, rest sourced from reference TRBV28 and TRBJ2-7, is DVKVTQSSRYLVKRTGEKVFLECVQDMDHENMFWYRQDPGLGLRLIYFSYDVKMKEKGDIPEGYSVSREKKERFSLILESASTNQTSMYLCASSLEQGLAYEQYFGPGTRLTVT.

The chain couples TRBV2 to TRBJ2-1; 10 nucleotides align to TRBD2. From germline, CDR1 is SNHLY and CDR2 FYNNEI. J was trimmed by 11 bases and V by 5 bases; bases with no gene match: 12. CDR3 length: 15 amino acids. CDR3 coding DNA: TGTGCCAGCAGTTACCTAGCGGGGGCGAGCGGACAGCAGTTCTTC. The encoded protein is CASSYLAGASGQQFF.

This rearrangement joins TRBV9 to TRBJ2-5; 11 bases match TRBD2. The CDR3 is made up of 15 amino acids. Germline loops: CDR1 SGDLS, CDR2 YYNGEE. Trimming cost V 1 base and J 6 bases; bases outside gene matches: 5. For the CDR3, the DNA is TGTGCCAGCAGCGTAAGAGGGACTAGCGGTCAGACCCAGTACTTC. This encodes CASSVRGTSGQTQYF.

The chain is built from TRBV5-1 and TRBJ1-4; 9 nucleotides line up with TRBD1. CDR1 and CDR2 (germline): SGHRS, YFSETQ. The CDR3 contains 16 residues. After removal of 0 bases from V and 8 bases from J, the junction contained 8 bases not matched to a gene. DNA for the CDR3: TGCGCCAGCAGCTTGGATGGGACAGGGTTGTCGGAAAAACTGTTTTTT. It codes for CASSLDGTGLSEKLFF.

The chain carries TRBV6-5 and TRBJ2-7; D is undetermined. The V gene lost 5 bases and the J gene lost 3 bases, with 11 bases spanning the gap. The CDR3 totals 13 residues. Germline V gene data show CDR1 as MNHEY and CDR2 as SVGAGI. In nucleotides, the CDR3 is TGTGCCAGCAGTCTACAGATAAACTACGAGCAGTACTTC. Amino acids: CASSLQINYEQYF.

The J gene is TRBJ2-3, the V gene TRBV2; D gene ambiguous. The CDR3 runs 14 residues. Trimming left V 3 bases short and J 5 bases short, with 12 bases between. Germline loops: CDR1 SNHLY, CDR2 FYNNEI. DNA for the CDR3: TGTGCCAGCAGTGAGAACAGTCCTCTAGATACGCAGTATTTT. Its translation is CASSENSPLDTQYF.

The rearrangement links TRBV5-4 to TRBJ1-2; D unclear. In germline, CDR1 is SGHNT, CDR2 YYREEE (reference sequence). There are 14 residues in the CDR3. V dropped 2 bases and J dropped 2 bases, with 10 bases sitting between them. CDR3 loop: CASSFKGVNYGYTF. CDR3 nucleotides: TGTGCCAGCAGCTTTAAGGGAGTGAACTATGGCTACACCTTC.

This rearrangement joins TRBV4-1 to TRBJ1-2; D is possibly TRBD1 (5 bases). Germline-derived CDR1 and CDR2 are MGHRA and YSYEKL. The germline V and J ends were trimmed by 0 bases and 4 bases, with 18 bases remaining between them. The CDR3 consists of 17 residues. The DNA of the CDR3 is TGCGCCAGCAGCCAAGACCCTCCAGGGCTCAGAAGCTATGGCTACACCTTC. It yields the protein CASSQDPPGLRSYGYTF.

This clone was seen just once. The V gene is TRBV5-1, the J gene TRBJ1-4, with D tentatively TRBD1 (6 bases). From germline, CDR1 is SGHRS and CDR2 YFSETQ. The germline V and J ends were trimmed by 0 bases and 0 bases, with 12 bases remaining between them. The CDR3 has 17 residues. Here the CDR3 DNA reads TGCGCCAGCAGCTTGGGGAGTTCAGGGGCAACTAATGAAAAACTGTTTTTT. This codes for CASSLGSSGATNEKLFF.

This clone was seen only once. V is TRBV6-5 and J is TRBJ2-7; 11 bases align to TRBD1. Germline values: CDR1 MNHEY, CDR2 SVGAGI. The CDR3 consists of 13 residues. Unmatched junction bases numbered 5, after V lost 7 bases and J lost 6 bases. In DNA form, the CDR3 reads TGTGCCAGCACGGGACAGGGGGGGTTCGAGCAGTACTTC. It translates to CASTGQGGFEQYF.

The chain combines TRBV6-2 or TRBV6-3 with TRBJ2-1; perhaps TRBD2 as D (6 bases). CDR3 length: 13 amino acids. Germline CDR1 reads MNHEY; CDR2 reads SVGEGT. V was pared by 4 bases and J by 5 bases, with 9 bases between. The CDR3 coding sequence is TGTGCCAGCAGTTCGGGACTGCACAATGAGCAGTTCTTC. This codes for CASSSGLHNEQFF.

DNA of the CDR3: TGTGCCTGGAGGGGTACAGGGGGCCACTATGGCTACACCTTC. Protein product: CAWRGTGGHYGYTF. The chain recombines TRBV30 with TRBJ1-2, with 9 bases that match TRBD1. The germline CDR1 and CDR2 sequences are GTSNPN and SVGIG (reference sequence). This CDR3 contains 14 residues. With 3 bases clipped from V and 3 bases from J, the junction kept 5 bases outside the gene matches.

This chain uses TRBV5-1 with TRBJ1-4; D is ambiguous. V was shortened by 2 bases and J by 5 bases, with 10 bases between the two germline ends. Germline V lookup: CDR1 SGHRS, CDR2 YFSETQ. This CDR3 spans 14 amino acids. CDR3 region: CASSFGQNNEKLFF. CDR3 coding DNA: TGCGCCAGCAGCTTTGGGCAGAACAATGAAAAACTGTTTTTT.

The chain carries TRBV10-2 and TRBJ2-1; TRBD2 matches 7 bases. The CDR3 is 11 amino acids. V was pared by 6 bases and J by 9 bases, with 2 bases of the junction left unmatched. Germline V gives CDR1 WSHSY, CDR2 SAAADI. As DNA, the CDR3 is TGCGCCAGCAGCGGGGGGTTTGAGCAGTTCTTC. It specifies CASSGGFEQFF.

This clone was detected only a few times. The chain uses TRBV18 and TRBJ1-5, with a tentative D call TRBD1 (5 bases). The CDR3 has 13 residues. Germline assignment: CDR1 KGHSH and CDR2 LQKENI. V lost 5 bases, J lost 6 bases, and 11 bases lay in between. CDR3: CASSSTETQPQHF. In DNA form, the CDR3 reads TGTGCCAGCTCATCGACAGAGACTCAGCCCCAGCATTTT.

The chain combines TRBV27 with TRBJ1-2, with TRBD1 identical over 8 bases. V lost 5 bases to trimming and J lost 2 bases; unmatched junction nucleotides: 4. This CDR3 is built from 14 residues. Germline V gives CDR1 MNHEY, CDR2 SMNVEV (reference sequence). CDR3 DNA sequence: TGTGCCAGCAGTGGGACAGGTATAAACTATGGCTACACCTTC. Its translation: CASSGTGINYGYTF.

The chain joins TRBV28 to TRBJ1-6; D gene ambiguous. V lost 6 bases and J 8 bases, leaving 14 bases between the germline ends. The CDR3 loop spans 14 amino acids. Germline CDR1 is MDHEN and CDR2 is SYDVKM. DNA for the CDR3: TGTGCCAGCAGCCCCGGGAGCCGAGATTCACCCCTCCACTTT. This codes for CASSPGSRDSPLHF.

This clone appeared once. The V and J genes are TRBV29-1 and TRBJ2-7; D perhaps matches TRBD1 (6 bases). Deletions cut 6 bases from V and 6 bases from J, with 18 bases between. This CDR3 has 13 amino acids. Per germline, CDR1 SQVTM and CDR2 ANQGSEA. In DNA, the CDR3 is TGCAGCGTCGCCCAGGGGCAAGGGCGCGAGCAGTACTTC. Translating gives CSVAQGQGREQYF.

The CDR3, as DNA: TGTGCCAGCAGCCCCTCTGGACAGGGCCTAAGCGAGCAGTACTTC. Its protein product is CASSPSGQGLSEQYF. V and J are TRBV3-1 (or the pseudogene TRBV3-2) and TRBJ2-7; 8 nucleotides align to TRBD1. The V gene end was trimmed by 4 bases and the J gene end by 6 bases; junction bases not matched to a gene: 11. The CDR3 has 15 amino acids. CDR1 is LGHDT and CDR2 is YNNKEL in the germline V gene (reference sequence).